A single T cell receptor (beta chain) is shown here with its context. The sample is drawn from a study of human T cells and chemical hapten exposure. MiXCR was run by TCRdb on the RACE reads, yielding one entry per CDR3 protein. The repertoire holds about 90,000 distinct CDR3 sequences, with under 13% as singletons. The V segment lost 5 bases and the J segment 2 bases; nucleotides outside the gene matches: 4. The germline V gene encodes CDR1 ENHRY and CDR2 SYGVKD. The CDR3 runs 14 residues. Time point described: patch test 3, about 24 weeks after DPC sensitization. The treatment: therapeutic diphenylcyclopropenone sensitization with weekly scalp DPC. At patch-test visits, sampling came before the patch test.

This clonotype originated in a woman aged 25 to 39 with alopecia areata. Some clones in this sample may be carry-over from other donors' samples. V usage is TRBV10-3 and J usage is TRBJ2-3, with 7 bases matching TRBD1. The specimen was whole blood, collected in connection with sensitization to the hapten diphenylcyclopropenone (DPC). CDR3 DNA sequence: TGTGCCATCAGTACGGGACAGAACACAGATACGCAGTATTTT. Its translation: CAISTGQNTDTQYF.